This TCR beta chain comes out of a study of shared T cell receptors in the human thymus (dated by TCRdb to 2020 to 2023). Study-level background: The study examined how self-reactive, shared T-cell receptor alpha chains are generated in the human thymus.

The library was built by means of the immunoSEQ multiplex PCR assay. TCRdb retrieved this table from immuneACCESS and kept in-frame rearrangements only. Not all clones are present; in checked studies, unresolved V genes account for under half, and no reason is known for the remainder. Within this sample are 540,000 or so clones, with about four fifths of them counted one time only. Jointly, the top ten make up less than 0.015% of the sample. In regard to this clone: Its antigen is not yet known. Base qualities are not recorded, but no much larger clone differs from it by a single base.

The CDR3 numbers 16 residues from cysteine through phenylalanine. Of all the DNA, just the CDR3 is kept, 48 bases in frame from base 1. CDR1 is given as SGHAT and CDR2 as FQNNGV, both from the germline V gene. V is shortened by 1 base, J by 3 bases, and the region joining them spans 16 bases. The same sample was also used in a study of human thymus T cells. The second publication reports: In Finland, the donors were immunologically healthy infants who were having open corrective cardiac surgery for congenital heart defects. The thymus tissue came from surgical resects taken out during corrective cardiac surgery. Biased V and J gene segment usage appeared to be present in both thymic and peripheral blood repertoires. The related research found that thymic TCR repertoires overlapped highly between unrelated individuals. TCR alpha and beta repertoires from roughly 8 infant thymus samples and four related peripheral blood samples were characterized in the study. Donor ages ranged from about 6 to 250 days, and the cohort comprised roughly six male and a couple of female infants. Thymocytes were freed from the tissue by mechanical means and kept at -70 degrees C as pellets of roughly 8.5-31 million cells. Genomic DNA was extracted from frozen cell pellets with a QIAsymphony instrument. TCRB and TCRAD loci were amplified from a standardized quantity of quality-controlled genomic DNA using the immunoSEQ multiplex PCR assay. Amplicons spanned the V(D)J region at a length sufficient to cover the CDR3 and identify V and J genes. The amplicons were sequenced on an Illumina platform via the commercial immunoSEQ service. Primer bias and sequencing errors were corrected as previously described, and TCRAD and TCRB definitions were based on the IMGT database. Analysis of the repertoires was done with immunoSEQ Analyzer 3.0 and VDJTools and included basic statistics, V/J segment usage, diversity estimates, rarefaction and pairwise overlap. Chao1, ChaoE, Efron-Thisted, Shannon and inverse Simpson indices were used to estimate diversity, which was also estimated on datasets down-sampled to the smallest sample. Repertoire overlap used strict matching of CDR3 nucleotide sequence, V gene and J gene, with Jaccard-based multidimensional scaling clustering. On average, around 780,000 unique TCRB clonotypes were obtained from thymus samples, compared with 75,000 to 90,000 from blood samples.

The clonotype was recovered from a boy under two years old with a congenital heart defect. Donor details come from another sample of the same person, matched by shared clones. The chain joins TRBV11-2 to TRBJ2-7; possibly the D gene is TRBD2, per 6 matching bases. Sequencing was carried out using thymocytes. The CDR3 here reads CASSLAKSEGGYEQYF. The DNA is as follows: TGTGCCAGCAGCTTAGCAAAGTCGGAGGGAGGCTACGAGCAGTACTTC.